This paragraph reports one TCR beta chain. V was clipped by 6 bases and J by 5 bases; unmatched bases: 10. CDR3 length equals 15 residues. The germline CDR1 and CDR2 sequences are SEHNR and FQNEAQ (reference sequence). As originally analysed: By means of reference gene primer amplification, nucleated cell counts were estimated. The table came from immunoSEQ multiplex PCR; TCRdb's copy has only in-frame clones and leaves some out. The V and J calls and the clone size are those of that table, but D and trimming were determined from the DNA. The sample yields around 130,000 clones, 85% to 90% seen once. This sample was taken from a study of blood T cell repertoires in COVID-19. The overall study: Sites in the United States, Italy and Spain provided acute and convalescent COVID-19 samples.

The chain employs TRBV7-9 and TRBJ2-5, with 9 nucleotides matching TRBD2. The sequenced material came from peripheral blood. This TCR derives from an elderly woman with acute or convalescent COVID-19. CDR3 sequence reads: CASRIGSGGFETQYF. In nucleotides, the CDR3 is TGTGCCAGCAGGATTGGTAGCGGGGGTTTTGAGACCCAGTACTTC.